One sample yielded the 26 T cell receptor beta chains listed below, sequenced in a study of cytomegalovirus exposure and HLA in healthy donors. PCR involved 60 Vbeta and 13 Jbeta primers. Sequencing used immunoSEQ multiplex PCR; TCRdb keeps in-frame clones, though not all of them. The sample includes about 190,000 clones, roughly three quarters seen only once; the top ten take approximately 1.5%. Sequenced sample: PBMCs. The receptors originated from a woman between 18 and 29 years old in good health and CMV-seronegative.

For the CDR3, the DNA is TGTGCCAGCACCGCTTGGCAGGGGGCAACTGAAGCTTTCTTT. Translation: CASTAWQGATEAFF. The chain employs TRBV27 and TRBJ1-1; 8 bases are a match to TRBD1. The CDR3 loop spans 14 amino acids. Trimming at V came to 7 bases and at J to 5 bases, leaving 9 bases not matched to a gene. Germline V gene data show CDR1 as MNHEY and CDR2 as SMNVEV (reference sequence).

The rearrangement uses TRBV4-2 and TRBJ2-1; 9 nucleotides match TRBD2. V lost 0 bases and J lost 8; bases outside the gene matches: 8. Germline CDR1 LGHNA, CDR2 YNFKEQ. The CDR3 is 16 residues long. CDR3 DNA sequence: TGTGCCAGCAGCCAAGATTGGGGCGGGGGGGAAGATGAGCAGTTCTTC. This gives the protein CASSQDWGGGEDEQFF.

Details on this clone: The identical CDR3 is also encoded by other nucleotide sequences in the sample. The chain combines TRBV19 with TRBJ1-2; a weak D match, TRBD1 (6 bases). The V gene's germline CDR1 is LNHDA and CDR2 SQIVND (reference sequence). The CDR3 spans 12 residues. Between the trimmed V and J ends, which lost 5 bases and 3 bases, there was a span of 7 bases. The chain's CDR3 is CASSPGDYGYTF. In DNA, the CDR3 is TGTGCCAGTAGTCCAGGGGACTATGGCTACACCTTC.

The chain couples TRBV27 to TRBJ2-3; no firm D call. Germline CDR1 MNHEY, CDR2 SMNVEV (reference sequence). V dropped 5 bases and J dropped 1 base, with 4 bases sitting between them. The CDR3 spans 12 residues. DNA of the CDR3: TGTGCCAGCAGTCTTGGCACAGATACGCAGTATTTT. It yields the protein CASSLGTDTQYF.

The chain combines TRBV5-1 with TRBJ2-1, with TRBD2 matching 9 bases. Germline assignment: CDR1 SGHRS and CDR2 YFSETQ. Losses at the gene ends were 1 base for V and 7 bases for J; bases not matched to a gene: 9. This CDR3 is built from 16 residues. CDR3 nucleotide sequence: TGCGCCAGCAGCTTGTTCGGACTAGCGAACGGGAATGAGCAGTTCTTC. This gives the protein CASSLFGLANGNEQFF.

This clone was found a few times. The chain carries TRBV28 and TRBJ1-4; 7 bases map to TRBD1. The CDR3 runs to 14 residues. V trimming: 4 bases; J trimming: 8 bases; junction bases outside the gene matches: 7. The V gene's germline CDR1 is MDHEN and CDR2 SYDVKM. The CDR3 protein is CASSWDRMREKLFF. CDR3 DNA: TGTGCCAGCAGTTGGGACAGAATGAGGGAAAAACTGTTTTTT.

V gene TRBV28 combines with J gene TRBJ1-4; D gene ambiguous. CDR3 length: 14 residues. Between the trimmed V and J ends, which lost 3 bases and 0 bases, there was a span of 5 bases. In germline, CDR1 is MDHEN, CDR2 SYDVKM. DNA for the CDR3: TGTGCCAGCAGTTTCCAGACAACTAATGAAAAACTGTTTTTT. Amino acids: CASSFQTTNEKLFF.

This chain joins TRBV5-6 and TRBJ1-6; D is perhaps TRBD1 (6 bases). CDR1 is SGHDT and CDR2 is YYEEEE in the germline V gene. The CDR3 is made up of 14 amino acids. V was shortened by 4 bases and J by 8 bases, with 13 bases between the two germline ends. The CDR3 DNA sequence: TGTGCCAGCAGCATAACAGGGACGGATTCACCCCTCCACTTT. Translating gives CASSITGTDSPLHF.

The rearrangement links TRBV19 to TRBJ2-1, with 10 bases matching TRBD2. The CDR3 runs 16 residues. The junction had 4 bases not matched to a gene; V was cut back by 4 bases and J by 1 base. Germline V gene data show CDR1 as LNHDA and CDR2 as SQIVND (reference sequence). CDR3 DNA sequence: TGTGCCAGTAGTACCACAGCGGGGGGGTCCTACAATGAGCAGTTCTTC. Residues: CASSTTAGGSYNEQFF.

V usage is TRBV19 and J usage is TRBJ1-1; 9 bases are a match to TRBD1. Germline values: CDR1 LNHDA, CDR2 SQIVND (reference sequence). The CDR3 extends over 14 amino acids. V was pared by 6 bases and J by 4 bases, with 6 bases of the junction left unmatched. This CDR3 is CASSPQGAGTEAFF. The CDR3 coding sequence is TGTGCCAGTAGCCCACAGGGGGCGGGCACTGAAGCTTTCTTT.

Of note for this clone: This sample includes further DNA sequences coding for the same CDR3. The chain recombines TRBV7-2 with TRBJ1-1; 7 bases align to TRBD1. From germline, CDR1 is SGHTA and CDR2 FQGNSA. The CDR3 runs to 13 residues. J gave up 10 bases and V 4 bases, and 9 bases lay outside the gene matches. The CDR3 nucleotides are TGTGCCAGCAGCTCCCACAGGGGATGGGGAGCTTTCTTT. Translating it yields CASSSHRGWGAFF.

A remark on this clone: Other DNA variants within this sample encode the same CDR3. The chain couples TRBV7-9 to TRBJ1-4, with TRBD1 matching over 7 bases. CDR3 size: 15 residues. Germline V lookup: CDR1 SEHNR, CDR2 FQNEAQ (reference sequence). The V gene end was trimmed by 5 bases and the J gene end by 1 base; junction bases not matched to a gene: 4. The CDR3 reads CASSPRTGTNEKLFF. DNA for the CDR3: TGTGCCAGCAGCCCGAGGACAGGAACTAATGAAAAACTGTTTTTT.

Here the CDR3 DNA reads TGTGCCAGTAGCATGGGACTAGCGGGGGACTACGAGCAGTACTTC. Its translation: CASSMGLAGDYEQYF. The chain links TRBV19 to TRBJ2-7; 14 positions match TRBD2. Germline V lookup: CDR1 LNHDA, CDR2 SQIVND (reference sequence). The CDR3 is 15 amino acids. Trimming at V came to 6 bases and at J to 3 bases, leaving 4 bases not matched to a gene.

The chain combines TRBV7-3 with TRBJ2-1, with no clear D. Per the germline V gene, CDR1 is SGHTA and CDR2 is FQGTGA. The CDR3 has 15 amino acids. V lost 0 bases and J 0 bases, leaving 6 bases between the germline ends. The CDR3 sequence is CASSLTSRSYNEQFF. The CDR3 region has the DNA TGTGCCAGCAGCTTAACGAGTCGCTCCTACAATGAGCAGTTCTTC.

A few counts support this clone. This chain uses TRBV5-1 with TRBJ2-5; 13 nucleotides match TRBD2. The J call may be wrong; the DNA end is better matched by TRBJ2-7. The CDR3 runs 18 residues. CDR1 and CDR2 from the germline V gene are SGHRS and YFSETQ. CDR3 protein: CASSLEGTSGVRHYEQYF. CDR3 in DNA: TGCGCCAGCAGCCTGGAAGGGACTAGCGGGGTCAGACACTACGAGCAGTACTTC.

The V gene is TRBV6-1, the J gene TRBJ2-7; a weak D match, TRBD1 (6 bases). Trimming removed 6 bases at V and 3 bases at J, with 15 bases between. Looked up from germline, CDR1 is MNHNS and CDR2 is SASEGT. CDR3 length: 14 amino acids. The CDR3 DNA reads as TGTGCCAGCAGGGCACAGGGATACGTCTACGAGCAGTACTTC. Translating gives CASRAQGYVYEQYF.

The chain joins TRBV6-4 to TRBJ2-7; 9 bases agree with TRBD1. Germline lookup yields CDR1 MRHNA and CDR2 SNTAGT. This CDR3 has 18 amino acids. The trim removed 4 bases at V and 0 bases at J, leaving 13 bases unmatched. The CDR3 bases are TGTGCCAGCAGTGGCGGACAGGGGAAACCCTCAGACTCCTACGAGCAGTACTTC. It is translated as CASSGGQGKPSDSYEQYF.

The chain carries TRBV29-1 and TRBJ2-1; a possible D gene is TRBD1 (6 bases). The germline gives CDR1 SQVTM, CDR2 ANQGSEA. V dropped 8 bases and J dropped 4 bases, with 24 bases sitting between them. CDR3 length: 16 residues. CDR3 sequence: CSLTGAQGSQYNEQFF. The DNA of the CDR3 is TGCAGCCTTACCGGGGCGCAGGGGTCCCAATACAATGAGCAGTTCTTC.

V and J are TRBV28 and TRBJ1-5, with a weak D call TRBD1 (6 bases). The CDR3 has 17 amino acids. CDR1 is MDHEN, CDR2 SYDVKM, per germline. V shed 5 bases and J shed 0 bases, with 17 bases lying between them. In DNA form, the CDR3 reads TGTGCCAGCAGTAACCCCTCGTCAGGGGCTAGCAATCAGCCCCAGCATTTT. It translates to CASSNPSSGASNQPQHF.

The chain combines TRBV6-1 with TRBJ1-4; D not resolved. Trimming left V 2 bases short and J 13 bases short, with 26 bases between. Germline CDR1 reads MNHNS; CDR2 reads SASEGT. CDR3 size: 17 residues. The CDR3 DNA reads TGTGCCAGCAGTGAAATGTTCGCGGGAACGATAATGAAATCACTGTTTTTT. Residues: CASSEMFAGTIMKSLFF.

This clone was seen a few times. The J gene is TRBJ2-7, the V gene TRBV30, with 8 bases fitting TRBD2. The CDR3 spans 14 residues. The germline CDR1 and CDR2 sequences are GTSNPN and SVGIG (reference sequence). The junction had 11 bases not matched to a gene; V was cut back by 3 bases and J by 7 bases. CDR3 region: CAWSRLAQLGEQYF. CDR3 in DNA: TGTGCCTGGAGCAGACTAGCGCAACTGGGGGAGCAGTACTTC.

The chain recombines TRBV5-1 with TRBJ1-2; 11 positions agree with TRBD1. Germline CDR1 is SGHRS and CDR2 is YFSETQ. The CDR3 totals 13 residues. The ends lost 4 bases at V and 8 bases at J; junction bases unmatched: 4. The CDR3 loop is CASSKGQGEGYTF. Written as DNA, the CDR3 is TGCGCCAGCAGCAAGGGACAGGGGGAAGGCTACACCTTC.

V and J are TRBV10-2 and TRBJ1-2; 8 nucleotides line up with TRBD1. Germline lookup yields CDR1 WSHSY and CDR2 SAAADI. Unmatched junction bases numbered 3, after V lost 6 bases and J lost 6 bases. The CDR3 has 12 amino acids. The CDR3 loop reads CASSPGQDGYTF. Here the CDR3 DNA reads TGCGCCAGCAGCCCGGGACAGGATGGCTACACCTTC.

The chain joins TRBV28 to TRBJ1-1; 10 nucleotides agree with TRBD1. The J segment lost 6 bases and the V segment lost 5 bases, leaving 21 bases of the junction unmatched. The V gene's germline CDR1 is MDHEN and CDR2 SYDVKM. The CDR3 is made up of 19 amino acids. CDR3 sequence (DNA): TGTGCCAGCAGTCCCTCGACAGGGGGCTCCGTCGGGAGTGGCGCTGAAGCTTTCTTT. Residues: CASSPSTGGSVGSGAEAFF.

In this sample, this clone turned up once. This chain links TRBV6-6 with TRBJ1-2; D ambiguous. CDR3 length: 14 residues. CDR1 and CDR2 (germline): MNHNY, SVGAGI (reference sequence). Trimming stripped 7 bases from V and 0 bases from J, with 12 bases between. The CDR3 here is CASITRQANYGYTF. In DNA, the CDR3 is TGTGCCAGCATAACCCGACAAGCTAACTATGGCTACACCTTC.

J is TRBJ1-4 and V is TRBV5-1, with 7 bases aligning to TRBD1. With 4 bases clipped from V and 8 bases from J, the junction kept 8 bases outside the gene matches. CDR3 length: 14 amino acids. CDR1 is SGHRS and CDR2 is YFSETQ in the germline V gene. CDR3 DNA sequence: TGCGCCAGCAGCCAAACAGGGGTCAGAGAAAAACTGTTTTTT. Amino acid sequence: CASSQTGVREKLFF.